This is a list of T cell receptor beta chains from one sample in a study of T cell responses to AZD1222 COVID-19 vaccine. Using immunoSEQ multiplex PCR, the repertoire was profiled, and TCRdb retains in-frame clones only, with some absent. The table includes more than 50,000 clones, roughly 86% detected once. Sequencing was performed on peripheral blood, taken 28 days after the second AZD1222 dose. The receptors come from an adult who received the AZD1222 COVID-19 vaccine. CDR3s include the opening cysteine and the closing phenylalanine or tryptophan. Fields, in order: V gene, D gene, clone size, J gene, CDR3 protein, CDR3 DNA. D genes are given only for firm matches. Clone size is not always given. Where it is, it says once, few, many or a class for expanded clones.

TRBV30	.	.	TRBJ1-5	CAWTTTEGQPQHF	TGTGCCTGGACCACGACGGAAGGTCAGCCCCAGCATTTT
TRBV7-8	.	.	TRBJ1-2	CASRPGLGQANYGYTF	TGTGCCAGCAGACCGGGGTTGGGGCAGGCCAACTATGGCTACACCTTC
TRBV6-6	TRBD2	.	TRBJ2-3	CASSHGTSVTDTQYF	TGTGCCAGCAGTCACGGGACTAGCGTCACAGATACGCAGTATTTT
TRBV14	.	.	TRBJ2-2	CASSLGPGELFF	TGTGCCAGCAGCCTTGGTCCCGGGGAGCTGTTTTTT
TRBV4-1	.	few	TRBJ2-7	CASSLNAPSSYEQYF	TGCGCCAGCAGCCTAAACGCCCCGAGCTCCTACGAGCAGTACTTC
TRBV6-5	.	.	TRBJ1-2	CASSYSDRNNYGYTF	TGTGCCAGCAGTTACTCGGACAGAAATAACTATGGCTACACCTTC
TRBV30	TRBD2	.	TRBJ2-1	CAWTLAGVNNEQFF	TGTGCCTGGACACTAGCGGGAGTTAATAATGAGCAGTTCTTC
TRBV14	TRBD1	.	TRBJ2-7	CASSQGFPDRGTHEQYF	TGTGCCAGCAGCCAGGGATTTCCGGACAGGGGAACCCACGAGCAGTACTTC
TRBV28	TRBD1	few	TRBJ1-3	CASSPTGTGGNTIYF	TGTGCCAGCAGTCCCACCGGGACAGGGGGGAACACCATATATTTT
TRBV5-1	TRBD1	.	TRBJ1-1	CASSLGAQGASEAFF	TGCGCCAGCAGCTTGGGGGCACAGGGGGCATCTGAAGCTTTCTTT
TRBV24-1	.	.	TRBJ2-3	CATRPSEIPDTQYF	TGTGCCACCAGGCCGTCGGAGATCCCAGATACGCAGTATTTT
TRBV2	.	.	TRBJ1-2	CASSEQAANYGYTF	TGTGCCAGCAGTGAGCAGGCAGCTAACTATGGCTACACCTTC
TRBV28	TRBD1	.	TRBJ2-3	CASSSRGLVTDTQYF	TGTGCCTCCAGTTCAAGGGGGCTAGTGACAGATACGCAGTATTTT
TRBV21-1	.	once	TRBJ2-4	CASSKAIHQYF	TGTGCCAGCAGCAAAGCAATCCATCAGTACTTC
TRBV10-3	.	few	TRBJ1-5	CAISESRGGAGQPQHF	TGTGCCATCAGTGAGTCTCGGGGGGGCGCGGGTCAGCCCCAGCATTTT
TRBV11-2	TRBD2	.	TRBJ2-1	CASSHRGALLAGEGDEQFF	TGTGCCAGCAGCCATCGGGGCGCTCTACTAGCGGGAGAGGGCGATGAGCAGTTCTTC
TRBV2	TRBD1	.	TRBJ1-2	CASKDRDQANYGYTF	TGTGCCAGCAAGGACAGGGATCAAGCTAACTATGGCTACACCTTC
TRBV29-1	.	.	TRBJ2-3	CSVVGGSDTQYF	TGCAGCGTTGTTGGGGGGTCAGATACGCAGTATTTT
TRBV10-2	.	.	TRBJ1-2	CASSGLDTGYGYTF	TGCGCCAGCAGTGGCCTGGACACGGGTTATGGCTACACCTTC
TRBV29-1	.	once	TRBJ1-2	CSVGDTGLGYGYTF	TGCAGCGTTGGCGATACAGGGTTGGGGTATGGCTACACCTTC
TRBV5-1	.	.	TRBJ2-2	CASSPALNGELFF	TGCGCCAGCAGCCCCGCATTAAACGGGGAGCTGTTTTTT
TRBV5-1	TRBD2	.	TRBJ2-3	CASSGAGGPDTQYF	TGCGCCAGCAGCGGAGCGGGAGGGCCAGATACGCAGTATTTT
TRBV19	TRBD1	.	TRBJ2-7	CASSMGQVSYEQYF	TGTGCCAGTAGTATGGGACAGGTCTCCTACGAGCAGTACTTC
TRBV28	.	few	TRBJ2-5	CASSRTNQYF	TGTGCCAGCAGTAGGACAAACCAGTACTTC
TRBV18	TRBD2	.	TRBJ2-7	CASSLGVAGLSYEQYF	TGTGCCAGCTCACTAGGGGTAGCGGGACTCTCCTACGAGCAGTACTTC
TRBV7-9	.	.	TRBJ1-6	CASSLALSGGGYNSPLHF	TGTGCCAGCAGCTTAGCCCTCAGTGGAGGTGGCTATAATTCACCCCTCCACTTT
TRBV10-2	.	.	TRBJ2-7	CASSETSYEQYF	TGCGCCAGCAGTGAGACCTCCTACGAGCAGTACTTC
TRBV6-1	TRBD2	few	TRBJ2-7	CASSEVGEGPYEQYF	TGTGCCAGCAGTGAAGTCGGGGAGGGTCCCTACGAGCAGTACTTC
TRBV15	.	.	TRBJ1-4	CATSIRQVYNEKLFF	TGTGCCACCAGCATTAGACAGGTGTATAATGAAAAACTGTTTTTT
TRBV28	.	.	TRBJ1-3	CASSLGTGVLTIYF	TGTGCCAGCAGTTTAGGTACAGGAGTACTCACCATATATTTT
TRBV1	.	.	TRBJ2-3	CTSSYILAVVPDTQYF	TGCACCAGCAGCTATATTCTAGCGGTTGTCCCAGATACGCAGTATTTT
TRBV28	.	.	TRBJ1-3	CASGPADYSGNTIYF	TGTGCCAGCGGGCCGGCGGACTACTCTGGAAACACCATATATTTT
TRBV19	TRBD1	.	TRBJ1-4	CASSRALPGQGGTNEKLFF	TGTGCCAGTAGTAGGGCTCTCCCGGGACAGGGAGGAACTAATGAAAAACTGTTTTTT
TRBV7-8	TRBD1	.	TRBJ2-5	CASRPTGATGYETQYF	TGTGCCAGCCGTCCGACAGGGGCGACAGGGTACGAGACCCAGTACTTC
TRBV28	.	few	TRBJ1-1	CASSFSRESTEAFF	TGTGCCAGCAGTTTCTCCAGGGAGAGCACTGAAGCTTTCTTT
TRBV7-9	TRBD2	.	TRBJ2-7	CASSLVLSSGSYEQYF	TGTGCCAGCAGCTTAGTGTTGTCTAGCGGGAGCTACGAGCAGTACTTC
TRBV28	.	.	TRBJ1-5	CASRDGGQPQHF	TGTGCCAGCCGCGACGGGGGGCAGCCCCAGCATTTT
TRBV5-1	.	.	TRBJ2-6	CATDTPGANVLTF	TGCGCCACCGATACCCCTGGGGCCAACGTCCTGACTTTC
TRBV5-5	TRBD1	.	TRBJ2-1	CASSAGTVGQFF	TGTGCCAGCAGCGCTGGGACAGTGGGGCAGTTCTTC
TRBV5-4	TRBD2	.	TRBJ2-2	CASSKELAGAANTGELFF	TGTGCCAGCAGCAAGGAACTAGCGGGGGCCGCGAACACCGGGGAGCTGTTTTTT
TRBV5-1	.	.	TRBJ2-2	CASSLRTAQPGELFF	TGCGCCAGCAGCTTAAGGACTGCCCAACCCGGGGAGCTGTTTTTT
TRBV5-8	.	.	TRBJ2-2	CASSLGRATGELFF	TGTGCCAGCAGCTTAGGCAGGGCCACCGGGGAGCTGTTTTTT
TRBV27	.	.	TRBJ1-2	CASAGSNYGYTF	TGTGCCAGCGCAGGGTCCAACTATGGCTACACCTTC
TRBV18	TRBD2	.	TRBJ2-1	CASSPPGTMGYEQFF	TGTGCCAGCTCACCACCTGGGACTATGGGGTATGAGCAGTTCTTC
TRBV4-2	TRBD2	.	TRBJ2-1	CASSPSGTRGEYEQFF	TGTGCCAGCAGCCCTTCCGGGACTAGGGGCGAATATGAGCAGTTCTTC
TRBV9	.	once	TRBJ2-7	CASSVGGYGYEQYF	TGTGCCAGCAGCGTAGGAGGGTACGGCTACGAGCAGTACTTC
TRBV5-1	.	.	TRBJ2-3	CASSLGLTSTDTQYF	TGCGCCAGCAGCTTGGGCCTGACTAGCACAGATACGCAGTATTTT
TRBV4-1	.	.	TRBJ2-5	CASSQGAGPETQYF	TGCGCCAGCAGCCAAGGGGCGGGGCCCGAGACCCAGTACTTC
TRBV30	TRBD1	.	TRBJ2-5	CAWTSGGLRETQYF	TGTGCCTGGACCTCAGGGGGTCTGCGAGAGACCCAGTACTTC
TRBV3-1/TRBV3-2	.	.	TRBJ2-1	CASSQRGGAGEQFF	TGTGCCAGCAGCCAAAGGGGGGGAGCGGGTGAGCAGTTCTTC
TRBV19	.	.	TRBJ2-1	CASSMALDEQFF	TGTGCCAGTAGTATGGCTTTGGATGAGCAGTTCTTC
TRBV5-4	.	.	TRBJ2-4	CASSLAPGLLGENIQYF	TGTGCCAGCAGCTTGGCCCCGGGACTCTTGGGCGAAAACATTCAGTACTTC
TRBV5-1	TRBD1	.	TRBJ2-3	CASSPWSGGTDTQYF	TGCGCCAGCAGCCCGTGGTCAGGGGGTACAGATACGCAGTATTTT
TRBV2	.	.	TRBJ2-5	CASCLTGVEGTQYF	TGTGCCAGCTGCCTCACAGGCGTGGAGGGGACCCAGTACTTC
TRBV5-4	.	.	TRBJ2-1	CASSTAGTVSSYNEQFF	TGTGCCAGCAGCACTGCCGGGACGGTAAGCTCCTACAATGAGCAGTTCTTC
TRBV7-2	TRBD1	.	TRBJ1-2	CASSSRDSLYYGYTF	TGTGCCAGCAGCTCGAGGGACAGCCTATACTATGGCTACACCTTC